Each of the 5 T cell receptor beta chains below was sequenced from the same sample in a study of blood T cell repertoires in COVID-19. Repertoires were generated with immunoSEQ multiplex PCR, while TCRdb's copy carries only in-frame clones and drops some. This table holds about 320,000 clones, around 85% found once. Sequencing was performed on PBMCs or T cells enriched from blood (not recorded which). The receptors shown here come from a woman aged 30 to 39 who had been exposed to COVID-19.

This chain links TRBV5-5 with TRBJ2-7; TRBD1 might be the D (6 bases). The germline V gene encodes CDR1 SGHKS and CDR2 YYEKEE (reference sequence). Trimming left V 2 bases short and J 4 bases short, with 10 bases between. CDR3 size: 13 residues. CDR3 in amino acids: CASSLQGPYEQYF. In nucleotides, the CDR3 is TGTGCCAGCAGCTTACAGGGACCTTACGAGCAGTACTTC.

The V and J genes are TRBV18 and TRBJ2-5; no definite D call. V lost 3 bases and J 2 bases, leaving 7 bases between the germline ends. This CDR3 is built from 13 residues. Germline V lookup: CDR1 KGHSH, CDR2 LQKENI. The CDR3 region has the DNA TGTGCCAGCTCACCGGCAATTCAAGAGACCCAGTACTTC. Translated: CASSPAIQETQYF.

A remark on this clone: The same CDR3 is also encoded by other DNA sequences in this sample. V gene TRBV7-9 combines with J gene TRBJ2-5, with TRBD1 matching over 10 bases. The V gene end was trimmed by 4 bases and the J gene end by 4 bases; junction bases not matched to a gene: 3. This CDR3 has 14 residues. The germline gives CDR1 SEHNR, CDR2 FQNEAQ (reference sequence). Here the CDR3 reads CASSSGQGGETQYF. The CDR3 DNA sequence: TGTGCCAGCAGCTCTGGACAGGGGGGAGAGACCCAGTACTTC.

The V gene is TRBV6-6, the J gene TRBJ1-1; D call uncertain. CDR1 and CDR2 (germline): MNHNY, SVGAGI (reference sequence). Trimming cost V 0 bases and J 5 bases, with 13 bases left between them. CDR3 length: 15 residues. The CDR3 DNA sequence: TGTGCCAGCAGTTACTCATCGGGGTCTTATACTGAAGCTTTCTTT. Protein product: CASSYSSGSYTEAFF.

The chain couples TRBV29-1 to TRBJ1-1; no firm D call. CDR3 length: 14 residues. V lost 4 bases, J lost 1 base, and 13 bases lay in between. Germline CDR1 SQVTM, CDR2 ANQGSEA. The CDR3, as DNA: TGCAGCGTTGGGGTCGACAAACGGAACACTGAAGCTTTCTTT. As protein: CSVGVDKRNTEAFF. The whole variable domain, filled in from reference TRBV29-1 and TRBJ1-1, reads SAVISQKPSRDICQRGTSLTIQCQVDSQVTMMFWYRQQPGQSLTLIATANQGSEATYESGFVIDKFPISRPNLTFSTLTVSNMSPEDSSIYLCSVGVDKRNTEAFFGQGTRLTVV.